Each of the 6 T cell receptor beta chains below was sequenced from the same sample in a study of cytomegalovirus exposure and HLA in healthy donors. The PCR used 60 Vbeta and 13 Jbeta primers. The protocol was immunoSEQ multiplex PCR, while the TCRdb copy is restricted to in-frame clones and leaves out a portion. Among roughly 80,000 clones listed, roughly 82% were seen once. Sequenced sample: PBMCs. The receptor source for this set is a male donor in good health and CMV-seropositive.

This clone was counted a few times. V gene TRBV12-5 combines with J gene TRBJ1-3; D unresolved. The CDR3 extends over 15 amino acids. Looked up from germline, CDR1 is LGHNT and CDR2 is FRNRAP. With 4 bases removed from V and 0 bases from J, the gap between germline ends came to 10 bases. The CDR3 nucleotides read TGTGCTAGTGGTTCCACAGCCTTCTCTGGAAACACCATATATTTT. It encodes CASGSTAFSGNTIYF.

V is TRBV2 and J is TRBJ1-4; D remains unclear. Germline values: CDR1 SNHLY, CDR2 FYNNEI. There are 14 residues in the CDR3. The V end lost 3 bases, the J end lost 8 bases, and 13 bases lay between the germline ends. The CDR3 reads CASSDPRLREKLFF. The CDR3 region has the DNA TGTGCCAGCAGTGACCCCAGGTTACGGGAAAAACTGTTTTTT.

This CDR3 reads CASSVVGGGTDTQYF. DNA of the CDR3: TGTGCCAGCAGCGTAGTTGGGGGGGGCACAGATACGCAGTATTTT. The J gene is TRBJ2-3, the V gene TRBV9; TRBD2 agrees at 7 bases. The CDR3 is 15 residues long. V trimming: 0 bases; J trimming: 1 base; junction bases outside the gene matches: 2. Germline CDR1 reads SGDLS; CDR2 reads YYNGEE.

V usage is TRBV6-1 and J usage is TRBJ2-5; 10 nucleotides align to TRBD2. Germline assignment: CDR1 MNHNS and CDR2 SASEGT. V dropped 4 bases and J dropped 5; count of bases not matched to a gene: 7. The CDR3 spans 15 residues. The CDR3 DNA is TGTGCCAGCAGTGGGCAAGCGGGAGGGCTTGAGACCCAGTACTTC. As protein: CASSGQAGGLETQYF.

The V gene is TRBV27, the J gene TRBJ1-3; no firm D call. The V end was cut by 3 bases, the J end by 0 bases, with 9 bases between. CDR3 length: 15 residues. Germline assignment: CDR1 MNHEY and CDR2 SMNVEV (reference sequence). The CDR3 loop is CASSFRGNSGNTIYF. The CDR3 bases are TGTGCCAGCAGTTTCCGGGGAAACTCTGGAAACACCATATATTTT.

The chain uses TRBV30 and TRBJ2-3; the match to TRBD2 covers 11 bases. With V trimmed by 0 bases and J by 6 bases, 5 bases remained unmatched. There are 15 residues in the CDR3. CDR1 is GTSNPN, CDR2 SVGIG, per germline (reference sequence). CDR3 DNA sequence: TGTGCCTGGAGTGTCCCTAGCGGGAGGTGGGATACGCAGTATTTT. Residues: CAWSVPSGRWDTQYF.